This TCR beta chain comes out of a study of CD8 T cells in ankylosing spondylitis. Study-wide points: Clones linked with disease were CD8+ and fairly uncommon in the peripheral blood. Reportedly, disease-linked clones are significantly enriched in ankylosing spondylitis patients' matched synovial fluid. Previous work reported some of these motif variants in the synovial fluid and blood of reactive arthritis. Typical of ankylosing spondylitis blood, it appeared, was a TCR beta motif of several highly homologous variants.

Notes on this clonotype: Its target is not known.

Libraries for TCR beta were made by quantitative 5'-RACE with molecular barcodes. TCRdb recomputed calls from the 5' RACE reads with MiXCR, one row per CDR3 protein. The sample records around 220,000 distinct CDR3 sequences, approximately 20% being singletons. V dropped 6 bases and J dropped 4; count of bases not matched to a gene: 11. This CDR3 has 16 amino acids. Germline CDR1 SEHNR, CDR2 FQNEAQ (reference sequence). The source is a male donor with ankylosing spondylitis. Source material: blood, either unsorted or a sorted T cell fraction (not recorded which). The chain joins TRBV7-9 to TRBJ2-3; 9 bases agree with TRBD1. CDR3 sequence reads: CASSSSGTGRPDTQYF. Here the CDR3 DNA reads TGTGCCAGCAGTTCTTCCGGGACAGGGCGCCCAGATACGCAGTATTTT.